The 9 T cell receptor beta chains reported below all come from one sample, sequenced in a study of cytomegalovirus exposure and HLA in healthy donors. Assay used: immunoSEQ multiplex PCR; TCRdb lists only in-frame clones, some missing. This sample has some 290,000 clones, with approximately 91% found just once. Material for sequencing was PBMCs. The receptor source for this set is a man aged 25-45 years in good health and CMV-seronegative.

In nucleotides, the CDR3 is TGTGCCAGTAGTATAGAAAAACCGGGACAGGGGGCCCGTAACTATGGCTACACCTTC. Protein product: CASSIEKPGQGARNYGYTF. The J gene is TRBJ1-2, the V gene TRBV19, with 12 bases aligning to TRBD1. Germline V gene lookup returns CDR1 LNHDA and CDR2 SQIVND (reference sequence). The CDR3 runs to 19 residues. V gave up 0 bases and J gave up 1 base; unmatched junction bases: 9.

The chain combines TRBV5-5 with TRBJ2-1; D may be TRBD1 (5 bases). Trimming stripped 4 bases from V and 4 bases from J, with 15 bases between. Germline assignment: CDR1 SGHKS and CDR2 YYEKEE (reference sequence). This CDR3 region has 15 residues. CDR3 residues: CASSKQNAGYNEQFF. The CDR3 DNA reads TGTGCCAGCAGCAAGCAGAATGCAGGGTACAATGAGCAGTTCTTC.

The chain carries TRBV4-1 and TRBJ2-5; 7 positions match TRBD1. CDR1 and CDR2 (germline): MGHRA, YSYEKL. The CDR3 length is 15 residues. V was clipped by 4 bases and J by 2 bases; unmatched bases: 7. The CDR3 DNA reads as TGCGCCAGCAGCCCGGGGACAGTAACTCAAGAGACCCAGTACTTC. Translation: CASSPGTVTQETQYF.

This chain uses TRBV27 with TRBJ2-3; 8 bases are a match to TRBD2. This CDR3 contains 18 residues. Unmatched junction bases numbered 17, after V lost 5 bases and J lost 4 bases. Germline V gene data show CDR1 as MNHEY and CDR2 as SMNVEV (reference sequence). The CDR3 sequence: CASSIGGRGAGVPDTQYF. The CDR3 DNA sequence: TGTGCCAGCAGTATCGGCGGGCGGGGAGCGGGGGTACCAGATACGCAGTATTTT.

This clone came up once. The rearrangement uses TRBV7-9 and TRBJ1-6; D uncertain. Germline CDR1 SEHNR, CDR2 FQNEAQ (reference sequence). The CDR3 length is 13 residues. Trimming removed 2 bases at V and 7 bases at J, with 6 bases between. CDR3 protein: CASSLKENSPLHF. For the CDR3, the DNA is TGTGCCAGCAGCTTAAAGGAGAATTCACCCCTCCACTTT.

The V call is TRBV27, the J call TRBJ2-1, with 10 bases that match TRBD2. CDR3 size: 14 residues. Trimming removed 8 bases from V and 5 bases from J; junction bases left unmatched: 6. The germline V gene encodes CDR1 MNHEY and CDR2 SMNVEV (reference sequence). The DNA for the CDR3 is TGTGCCAGCGGGAGCGGGGGGGCTAACAATGAGCAGTTCTTC. Translation gives CASGSGGANNEQFF.

The chain is built from TRBV7-9 and TRBJ1-1, with 8 bases identical to TRBD1. Germline CDR1 reads SEHNR; CDR2 reads FQNEAQ (reference sequence). The CDR3 is 16 residues long. V lost 5 bases to trimming and J lost 1 base; unmatched junction nucleotides: 9. CDR3 loop: CASSTSGTGPNTEAFF. The CDR3 DNA sequence: TGTGCCAGCAGCACCTCCGGGACAGGACCGAACACTGAAGCTTTCTTT.

The rearrangement joins TRBV4-1 to TRBJ1-1; no firm D call. The CDR3 loop spans 14 amino acids. Germline lookup yields CDR1 MGHRA and CDR2 YSYEKL. Trimming removed 3 bases at V and 8 bases at J, with 16 bases between. CDR3 sequence (DNA): TGCGCCAGCAGCCACGGGCCGCCGGGGTTAGAAGCTTTCTTT. Its protein is CASSHGPPGLEAFF.

V is TRBV5-1 and J is TRBJ2-7; 9 positions match TRBD2. The CDR3 sequence is 15 residues long. CDR1 and CDR2 from the germline V gene are SGHRS and YFSETQ. After removal of 0 bases from V and 2 bases from J, the junction contained 3 bases not matched to a gene. The CDR3 DNA reads TGCGCCAGCAGCTTGGGAAGCGGGGGGACCTACGAGCAGTACTTC. It is translated as CASSLGSGGTYEQYF.